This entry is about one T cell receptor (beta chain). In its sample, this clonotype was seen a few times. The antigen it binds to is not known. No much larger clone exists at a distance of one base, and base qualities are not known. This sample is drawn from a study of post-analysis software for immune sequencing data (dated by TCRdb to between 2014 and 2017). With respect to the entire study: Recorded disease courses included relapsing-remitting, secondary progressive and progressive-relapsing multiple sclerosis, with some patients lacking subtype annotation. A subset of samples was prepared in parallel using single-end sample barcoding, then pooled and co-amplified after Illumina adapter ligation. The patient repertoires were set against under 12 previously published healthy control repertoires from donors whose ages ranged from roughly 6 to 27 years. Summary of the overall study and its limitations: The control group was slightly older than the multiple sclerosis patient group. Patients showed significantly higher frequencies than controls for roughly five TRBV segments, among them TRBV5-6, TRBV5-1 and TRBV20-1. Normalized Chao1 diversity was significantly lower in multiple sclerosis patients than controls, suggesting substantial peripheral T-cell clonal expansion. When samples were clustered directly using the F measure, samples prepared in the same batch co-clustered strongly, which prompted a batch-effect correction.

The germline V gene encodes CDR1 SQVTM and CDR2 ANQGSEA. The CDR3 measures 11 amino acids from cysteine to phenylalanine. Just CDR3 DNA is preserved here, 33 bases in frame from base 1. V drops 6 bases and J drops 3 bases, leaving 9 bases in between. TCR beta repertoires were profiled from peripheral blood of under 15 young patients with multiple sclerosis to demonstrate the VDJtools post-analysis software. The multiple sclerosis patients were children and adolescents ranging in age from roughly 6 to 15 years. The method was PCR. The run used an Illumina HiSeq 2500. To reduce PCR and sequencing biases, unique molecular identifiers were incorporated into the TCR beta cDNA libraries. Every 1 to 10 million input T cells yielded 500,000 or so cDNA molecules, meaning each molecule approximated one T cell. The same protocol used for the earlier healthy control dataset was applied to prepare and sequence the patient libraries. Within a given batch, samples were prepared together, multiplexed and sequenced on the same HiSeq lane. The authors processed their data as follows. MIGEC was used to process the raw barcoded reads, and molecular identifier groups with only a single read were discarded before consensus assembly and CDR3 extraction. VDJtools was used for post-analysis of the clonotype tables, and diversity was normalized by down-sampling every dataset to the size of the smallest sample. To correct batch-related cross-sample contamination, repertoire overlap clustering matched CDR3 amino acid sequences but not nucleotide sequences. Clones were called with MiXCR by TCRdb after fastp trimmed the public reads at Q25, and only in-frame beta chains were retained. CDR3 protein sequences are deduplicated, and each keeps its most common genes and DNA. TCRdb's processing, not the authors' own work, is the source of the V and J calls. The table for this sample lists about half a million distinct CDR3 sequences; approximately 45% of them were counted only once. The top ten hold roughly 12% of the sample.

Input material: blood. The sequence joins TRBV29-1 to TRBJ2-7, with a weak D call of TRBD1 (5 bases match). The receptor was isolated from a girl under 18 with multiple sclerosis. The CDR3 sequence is CSVSRDYEQYF. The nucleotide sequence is TGCAGCGTCTCCAGGGACTACGAGCAGTACTTC.